This T cell receptor (beta chain) was sequenced in a study of shared T cell receptors in the human thymus. CDR3 size: 18 residues. V trimming: 0 bases; J trimming: 5 bases; junction bases outside the gene matches: 11. In germline, CDR1 is SGHTA, CDR2 FQGNSA. Measured with immunoSEQ multiplex PCR; TCRdb has only the in-frame clones, and not every one. Of approximately 490,000 clones listed, about 84% were seen once; the top ten hold about 0.013%. In addition, the sample was reused for a study of human thymus T cells.

The receptor comes from a boy under two years old with a congenital heart defect. The sequenced material came from thymocytes. The V gene is TRBV7-2, the J gene TRBJ1-5; 9 bases map to TRBD1. The CDR3 loop is CASSLAAYWTGEDQPQHF. DNA of the CDR3: TGTGCCAGCAGCTTAGCGGCTTACTGGACAGGGGAGGATCAGCCCCAGCATTTT. Drawing the rest from reference TRBV7-2 and TRBJ1-5, the complete variable domain is GAGVSQSPSNKVTEKGKDVELRCDPISGHTALYWYRQSLGQGLEFLIYFQGNSAPDKSGLPSDRFSAERTGGSVSTLTIQRTQQEDSAVYLCASSLAAYWTGEDQPQHFGDGTRLSIL.